These 30 T cell receptor beta chains originate from one sample sequenced in a study of brain T cells in children with intractable seizures. As to time point: blood from clinic visit 5 months post-surgery; TSC patient then seizure free. Sequenced by immunoSEQ multiplex PCR; TCRdb stores in-frame clones only, minus some. The table includes about 350,000 clones, roughly 93% detected once. The specimen was peripheral blood, collected 4 to 5 months after surgery. The source of these receptors is a boy younger than two with tuberous sclerosis and intractable seizures.

This chain joins TRBV3-1 (or the pseudogene TRBV3-2) and TRBJ2-3; no firm D call. V lost 4 bases, J lost 1 base, and 6 bases lay in between. The V gene's germline CDR1 is LGHDT and CDR2 YNNKEL (reference sequence). The CDR3 runs to 13 residues. The CDR3: CASSLWGTDTQYF. The CDR3 coding sequence is TGTGCCAGCAGCCTCTGGGGCACAGATACGCAGTATTTT.

This chain joins TRBV27 and TRBJ1-1; D uncertain. Per germline, CDR1 MNHEY and CDR2 SMNVEV (reference sequence). The CDR3 sequence is 15 residues long. The ends were cut back, 2 bases at V and 0 bases at J, with 10 bases in the middle. The chain's CDR3 is CASSLIPGMNTEAFF. Written as DNA, the CDR3 is TGTGCCAGCAGTTTAATTCCGGGAATGAACACTGAAGCTTTCTTT.

The CDR3 nucleotides are TGTGCCAGCAGTTCTTTCGGGGGGAGCACCGGGGAGCTGTTTTTT. It translates to CASSSFGGSTGELFF. The chain uses TRBV28 and TRBJ2-2, with 7 bases identical to TRBD2. CDR1 and CDR2 (germline): MDHEN, SYDVKM. V lost 4 bases to trimming and J lost 4 bases; unmatched junction nucleotides: 6. The CDR3 covers 15 residues.

This clone was observed a handful of times. The V gene is TRBV19, the J gene TRBJ2-7, with TRBD2 matching over 10 bases. The ends lost 5 bases at V and 0 bases at J; junction bases unmatched: 7. The CDR3 has 16 amino acids. Germline CDR1 LNHDA, CDR2 SQIVND (reference sequence). CDR3 in amino acids: CASSPIEREGSYEQYF. CDR3 DNA sequence: TGTGCCAGTAGTCCAATCGAGCGGGAGGGCTCCTACGAGCAGTACTTC. Full variable domain (missing parts from reference TRBV19 and TRBJ2-7): DGGITQSPKYLFRKEGQNVTLSCEQNLNHDAMYWYRQDPGQGLRLIYYSQIVNDFQKGDIAEGYSVSREKKESFPLTVTSAQKNPTAFYLCASSPIEREGSYEQYFGPGTRLTVT.

This clone appeared a few times. V gene TRBV6-6 combines with J gene TRBJ1-1; no clear D gene. Germline V CDR1 and CDR2: MNHNY, SVGAGI (reference sequence). CDR3 length: 14 amino acids. V was pared by 7 bases and J by 1 base, with 13 bases between. CDR3 sequence (DNA): TGTGCCAGCATTCCGGGGTTTCAGAACACTGAAGCTTTCTTT. Residues: CASIPGFQNTEAFF.

V gene TRBV19 combines with J gene TRBJ2-7; weak D call: TRBD1 (5 bases). Germline V gene sequence: CDR1 LNHDA, CDR2 SQIVND (reference sequence). This CDR3 has 12 residues. V lost 6 bases and J 4 bases, leaving 10 bases between the germline ends. The CDR3, as DNA: TGTGCCAGTAGCCAGACAGATTACGAGCAGTACTTC. It encodes CASSQTDYEQYF.

This rearrangement joins TRBV10-3 to TRBJ1-3; D is possibly TRBD1 (6 bases). Trimming took 7 bases from V and 1 from J, leaving 11 bases between them. CDR1 ENHRY and CDR2 SYGVKD come from the germline V gene. The CDR3 loop spans 14 amino acids. The CDR3: CAITSTGSGNTIYF. In DNA, the CDR3 is TGTGCCATCACCTCTACAGGGTCTGGAAACACCATATATTTT.

This chain connects TRBV19 to TRBJ2-3; D is perhaps TRBD2 (5 bases). V was pared by 6 bases and J by 2 bases, with 18 bases between. The CDR3 extends over 16 amino acids. Germline V gene sequence: CDR1 LNHDA, CDR2 SQIVND (reference sequence). The CDR3 here is CASRDGSRATTDTQYF. DNA of the CDR3: TGTGCCAGTAGGGATGGGTCGCGGGCGACCACAGATACGCAGTATTTT.

The chain is built from TRBV7-2 and TRBJ2-5; possible D gene TRBD2, 5 bases. Germline V gene sequence: CDR1 SGHTA, CDR2 FQGNSA. The CDR3 has 15 residues. V lost 5 bases to trimming and J lost 2 bases, with 15 bases between them. The CDR3 DNA reads as TGTGCCAGCAGCCCGCGGGCCCTAAGACAAGAGACCCAGTACTTC. Protein sequence: CASSPRALRQETQYF.

The rearrangement joins TRBV27 to TRBJ2-1; D is unresolved. V lost 3 bases and J 9 bases, leaving 15 bases between the germline ends. The CDR3 has 14 residues. Germline values: CDR1 MNHEY, CDR2 SMNVEV (reference sequence). This CDR3 is CASSFLRAPGEQFF. The DNA of the CDR3 is TGTGCCAGCAGTTTCCTCCGGGCTCCGGGTGAGCAGTTCTTC.

The V and J genes are TRBV5-4 and TRBJ1-1; no clear D gene. Per germline, CDR1 SGHNT and CDR2 YYREEE (reference sequence). V was trimmed by 4 bases and J by 3 bases, leaving 13 bases between them. The CDR3 consists of 14 residues. For the CDR3, the DNA is TGTGCCAGCAGCACCGAGAACCGAGACACTGAAGCTTTCTTT. It is translated as CASSTENRDTEAFF.

CDR3 region: CASSRLAGGPTYEQYF. As DNA, the CDR3 is TGTGCCAGCAGCCGGTTAGCGGGGGGCCCTACCTACGAGCAGTACTTC. The J gene is TRBJ2-7, the V gene TRBV6-6, with 10 bases that match TRBD2. The CDR3 is made up of 16 amino acids. Trimming removed 6 bases from V and 2 bases from J; junction bases left unmatched: 10. CDR1 is MNHNY and CDR2 is SVGAGI in the germline V gene (reference sequence).

This chain joins TRBV7-9 and TRBJ1-1, with 11 bases lining up with TRBD1. This CDR3 comprises 17 residues. Germline CDR1 is SEHNR and CDR2 is FQNEAQ (reference sequence). With V trimmed by 1 base and J by 4 bases, 8 bases remained unmatched. CDR3 loop: CASSLDQDRGRGTEAFF. The CDR3 coding sequence is TGTGCCAGCAGCTTAGATCAGGACAGGGGGCGCGGCACTGAAGCTTTCTTT.

The chain carries TRBV11-2 and TRBJ2-2; D unresolved. V lost 3 bases and J 6 bases, leaving 5 bases between the germline ends. The CDR3 sequence is 12 residues long. CDR1 SGHAT and CDR2 FQNNGV come from the germline V gene. DNA of the CDR3: TGTGCCAGCAGCTTTAATCCCGGGGAGCTGTTTTTT. Translated, it gives CASSFNPGELFF.

The rearrangement uses TRBV19 and TRBJ1-3; no definite D call. V lost 6 bases, J lost 0 bases, and 12 bases lay in between. Germline assignment: CDR1 LNHDA and CDR2 SQIVND (reference sequence). The CDR3 consists of 15 residues. The CDR3 bases are TGTGCCAGTAGACCAGCGGGGATCTCTGGAAACACCATATATTTT. Residues: CASRPAGISGNTIYF.

The chain recombines TRBV5-1 with TRBJ1-4; D is unresolved. Germline CDR1 is SGHRS and CDR2 is YFSETQ. The CDR3 spans 13 residues. Trimming took 1 base from V and 3 from J, leaving 4 bases between them. DNA for the CDR3: TGCGCCAGCAGCTTGTCGGCTAATGAAAAACTGTTTTTT. Amino acid sequence: CASSLSANEKLFF.

The chain is built from TRBV12-5 and TRBJ2-2; D gene unclear. Germline CDR1 is LGHNT and CDR2 is FRNRAP. There are 17 residues in the CDR3. V gave up 3 bases and J gave up 2 bases, with 16 bases separating them. This CDR3 is CASGFAPGQINTGELFF. The CDR3 nucleotides read TGTGCTAGTGGTTTCGCACCGGGCCAAATAAACACCGGGGAGCTGTTTTTT. Together with reference TRBV12-5 and TRBJ2-2, the CDR3 gives the full variable domain: DARVTQTPRHKVTEMGQEVTMRCQPILGHNTVFWYRQTMMQGLELLAYFRNRAPLDDSGMPKDRFSAEMPDATLATLKIQPSEPRDSAVYFCASGFAPGQINTGELFFGEGSRLTVL.

The rearrangement links TRBV6-5 to TRBJ1-5; no reliable D call. Germline V gene sequence: CDR1 MNHEY, CDR2 SVGAGI. The CDR3 covers 12 residues. Trimming took off 6 bases at V and 6 bases at J, with 9 bases between the two ends. This CDR3 is CASRDRGQPQHF. The CDR3 region has the DNA TGTGCCAGCAGGGACCGGGGTCAGCCCCAGCATTTT.

This rearrangement joins TRBV7-8 to TRBJ2-1; D ambiguous. CDR1 SGHVS and CDR2 FQNEAQ come from the germline V gene. V lost 7 bases and J lost 7, with 8 bases in between. This CDR3 is built from 11 residues. CDR3 loop: CASTILNEQFF. Written as DNA, the CDR3 is TGTGCCAGCACAATCCTAAATGAGCAGTTCTTC.

This clone was detected once. The chain joins TRBV28 to TRBJ1-3, with 8 positions matching TRBD1. The CDR3 runs to 17 residues. Germline values: CDR1 MDHEN, CDR2 SYDVKM. J was trimmed by 3 bases and V by 4 bases; bases with no gene match: 11. Here the CDR3 reads CASSSPKTGAGGNTIYF. The DNA of the CDR3 is TGTGCCAGCAGTTCCCCGAAGACAGGGGCCGGTGGAAACACCATATATTTT.

The rearrangement uses TRBV19 and TRBJ2-1, with 7 bases matching TRBD2. The CDR3 has 13 residues. V lost 6 bases, J lost 2 bases, and 1 base stayed unmatched. Germline V gene data show CDR1 as LNHDA and CDR2 as SQIVND (reference sequence). CDR3 in DNA: TGTGCCAGTAGAGGACTAGCCTACAATGAGCAGTTCTTC. Amino acid sequence: CASRGLAYNEQFF.

This clone turned up a few times. This same CDR3 is encoded by further DNA sequences in the sample. The rearrangement links TRBV19 to TRBJ1-5; D is unresolved. Between the trimmed V and J ends, which lost 2 bases and 0 bases, there was a span of 8 bases. CDR3 length: 15 amino acids. The germline gives CDR1 LNHDA, CDR2 SQIVND (reference sequence). The CDR3 region is CASSITDYSNQPQHF. The CDR3 nucleotides read TGTGCCAGTAGTATAACAGATTATAGCAATCAGCCCCAGCATTTT. Full variable domain (outside the CDR3, taken from reference TRBV19 and TRBJ1-5): DGGITQSPKYLFRKEGQNVTLSCEQNLNHDAMYWYRQDPGQGLRLIYYSQIVNDFQKGDIAEGYSVSREKKESFPLTVTSAQKNPTAFYLCASSITDYSNQPQHFGDGTRLSIL.

CDR3 region: CASSARGPYNEQFF. The CDR3 region has the DNA TGTGCCAGTAGTGCCAGGGGACCCTACAATGAGCAGTTCTTC. The chain joins TRBV19 to TRBJ2-1, with D maybe TRBD1 (6 bases). CDR1 LNHDA and CDR2 SQIVND come from the germline V gene (reference sequence). The CDR3 runs 14 residues. The V and J ends lost 5 bases and 2 bases respectively, with 10 bases between them. The full variable domain, with the rest looked up from reference TRBV19 and TRBJ2-1, is DGGITQSPKYLFRKEGQNVTLSCEQNLNHDAMYWYRQDPGQGLRLIYYSQIVNDFQKGDIAEGYSVSREKKESFPLTVTSAQKNPTAFYLCASSARGPYNEQFFGPGTRLTVL.

V and J are TRBV7-9 and TRBJ1-1, with D hard to call. Germline assignment: CDR1 SEHNR and CDR2 FQNEAQ (reference sequence). The CDR3 covers 16 residues. Trimming removed 3 bases from V and 4 bases from J, with 18 bases in between. The CDR3 spells CASSFLPRATSTEAFF. CDR3 sequence (DNA): TGTGCCAGCAGCTTTTTGCCTAGAGCAACGAGCACTGAAGCTTTCTTT.

This chain links TRBV6-6 with TRBJ2-2; 8 bases are shared with TRBD1. V lost 2 bases, J lost 6 bases, and 8 bases stayed unmatched. The CDR3 runs to 16 residues. Germline V gene sequence: CDR1 MNHNY, CDR2 SVGAGI (reference sequence). The CDR3 protein is CASSYPTGVASGELFF. The CDR3 nucleotides read TGTGCCAGCAGTTACCCGACAGGGGTAGCGTCCGGGGAGCTGTTTTTT.

The chain uses TRBV11-3 and TRBJ2-3; D is possibly TRBD2 (6 bases). Per the germline V gene, CDR1 is SGHNT and CDR2 is YENEEA. CDR3 length: 16 amino acids. The V and J ends lost 5 bases and 4 bases respectively, with 19 bases between them. For the CDR3, the DNA is TGTGCCAGCAGCAGGCGGGGACCCATTGGGGCAGATACGCAGTATTTT. Translating it yields CASSRRGPIGADTQYF.

This chain joins TRBV7-8 and TRBJ2-3; D might be TRBD1 (6 bases). CDR1 and CDR2 from the germline V gene are SGHVS and FQNEAQ. Trimming left V 4 bases short and J 2 bases short, with 19 bases between. The CDR3 runs to 17 residues. CDR3 sequence: CASSSLHRERATDTQYF. The DNA for the CDR3 is TGTGCCAGCAGCTCCCTCCACAGGGAGAGGGCCACAGATACGCAGTATTTT.

The V call is TRBV25-1, the J call TRBJ2-1, with 7 positions matching TRBD1. There are 14 residues in the CDR3. Germline V gene lookup returns CDR1 MGHDK and CDR2 SYGVNS. The trim removed 4 bases at V and 3 bases at J, leaving 3 bases unmatched. The CDR3 sequence: CASSAGTVYNEQFF. The CDR3, as DNA: TGTGCCAGCAGTGCGGGGACAGTCTACAATGAGCAGTTCTTC.

The chain carries TRBV7-9 and TRBJ2-7; 10 bases are shared with TRBD1. Unmatched junction bases numbered 3, after V lost 1 base and J lost 3 bases. Germline V lookup: CDR1 SEHNR, CDR2 FQNEAQ (reference sequence). This CDR3 is 15 amino acids long. The CDR3 region has the DNA TGTGCCAGCAGCTTAGATGACAGGGGGCTCTACGAGCAGTACTTC. Residues: CASSLDDRGLYEQYF.

The chain recombines TRBV29-1 with TRBJ1-2, with D possibly being TRBD1 (5 bases). The CDR3 covers 11 residues. From germline, CDR1 is SQVTM and CDR2 ANQGSEA. Deletions cut 6 bases from V and 7 bases from J, with 12 bases between. CDR3 DNA sequence: TGCAGCGTCCCGGGGGTAGGTGGCTACACCTTC. Amino acid sequence: CSVPGVGGYTF. Drawing the rest from reference TRBV29-1 and TRBJ1-2, the complete variable domain is SAVISQKPSRDICQRGTSLTIQCQVDSQVTMMFWYRQQPGQSLTLIATANQGSEATYESGFVIDKFPISRPNLTFSTLTVSNMSPEDSSIYLCSVPGVGGYTFGSGTRLTVV.